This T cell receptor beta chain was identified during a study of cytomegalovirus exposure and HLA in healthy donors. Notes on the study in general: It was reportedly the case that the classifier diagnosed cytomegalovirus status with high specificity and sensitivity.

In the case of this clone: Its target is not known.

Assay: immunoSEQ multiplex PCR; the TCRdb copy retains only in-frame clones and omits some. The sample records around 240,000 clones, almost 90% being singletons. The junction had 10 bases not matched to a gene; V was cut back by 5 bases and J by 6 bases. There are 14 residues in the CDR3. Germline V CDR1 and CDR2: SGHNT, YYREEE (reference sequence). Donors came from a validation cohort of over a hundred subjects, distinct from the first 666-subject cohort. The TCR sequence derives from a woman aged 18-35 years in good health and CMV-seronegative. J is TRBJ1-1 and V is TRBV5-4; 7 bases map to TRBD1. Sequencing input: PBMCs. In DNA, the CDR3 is TGTGCCAGCAGTGGACAGGTTCCAGCCGCTGAAGCTTTCTTT. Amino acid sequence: CASSGQVPAAEAFF.